This TCR beta chain was retrieved from a study of shared clonotypes between healthy human individuals. Here immunoSEQ multiplex PCR was the method, and the copy in TCRdb shows in-frame clones only, minus some. The sample yields about 2.3 million clones, around 90% seen once. The V end was cut by 5 bases, the J end by 0 bases, with 8 bases between. The CDR3 covers 14 residues. The germline V gene encodes CDR1 MDHEN and CDR2 SYDVKM. This clone was observed once. The sequence was obtained from a man between 18 and 35 years old in good health. Some clones in this sample may be carry-over from other donors' samples. V usage is TRBV28 and J usage is TRBJ1-3, with unresolved D. The material sequenced was naive CD4+ T cells from PBMCs. Indicated subset: CD45RA+ positively selected. The CDR3 loop is CASSGPLSGNTIYF. CDR3 bases: TGTGCCAGCAGTGGGCCTCTCTCTGGAAACACCATATATTTT.